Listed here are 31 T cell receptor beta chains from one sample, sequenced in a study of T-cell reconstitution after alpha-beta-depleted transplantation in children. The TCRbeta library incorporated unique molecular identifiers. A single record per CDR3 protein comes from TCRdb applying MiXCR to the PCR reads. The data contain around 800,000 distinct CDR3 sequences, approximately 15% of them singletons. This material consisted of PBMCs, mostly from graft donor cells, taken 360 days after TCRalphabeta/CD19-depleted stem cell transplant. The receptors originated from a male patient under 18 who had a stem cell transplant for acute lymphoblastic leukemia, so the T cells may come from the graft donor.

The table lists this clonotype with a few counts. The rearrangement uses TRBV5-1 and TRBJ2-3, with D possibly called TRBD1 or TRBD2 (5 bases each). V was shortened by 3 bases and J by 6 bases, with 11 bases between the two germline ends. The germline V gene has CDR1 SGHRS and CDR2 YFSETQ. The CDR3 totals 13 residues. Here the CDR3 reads CASSSMGEDTQYF. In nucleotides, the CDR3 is TGCGCCAGCAGCTCGATGGGGGAGGATACGCAGTATTTT.

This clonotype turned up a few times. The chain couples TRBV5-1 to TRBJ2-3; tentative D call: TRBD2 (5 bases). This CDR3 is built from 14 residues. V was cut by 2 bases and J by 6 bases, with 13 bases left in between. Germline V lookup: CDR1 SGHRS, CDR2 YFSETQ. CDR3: CASSLWSRGDTQYF. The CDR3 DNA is TGCGCCAGCAGCTTATGGAGCCGAGGGGATACGCAGTATTTT.

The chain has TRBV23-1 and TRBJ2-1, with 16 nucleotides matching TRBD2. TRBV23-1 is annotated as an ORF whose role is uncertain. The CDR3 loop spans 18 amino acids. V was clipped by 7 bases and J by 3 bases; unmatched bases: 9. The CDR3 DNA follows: TGCGCCAGCAACTTGGGGACTAGCGGGAGGGCCCTCTACAATGAGCAGTTCTTC. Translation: CASNLGTSGRALYNEQFF.

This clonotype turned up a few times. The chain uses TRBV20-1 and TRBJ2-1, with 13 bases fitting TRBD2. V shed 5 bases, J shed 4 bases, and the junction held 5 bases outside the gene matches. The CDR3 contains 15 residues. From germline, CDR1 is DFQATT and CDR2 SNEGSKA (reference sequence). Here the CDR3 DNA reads TGCAGTGCTCGGACTAGCGGGAGCTTATACAATGAGCAGTTCTTC. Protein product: CSARTSGSLYNEQFF.

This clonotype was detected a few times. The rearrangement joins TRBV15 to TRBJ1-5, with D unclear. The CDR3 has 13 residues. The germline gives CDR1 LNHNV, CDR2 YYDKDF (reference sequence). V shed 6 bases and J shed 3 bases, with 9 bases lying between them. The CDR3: CATSNGFNQPQHF. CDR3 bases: TGTGCCACCAGTAACGGGTTCAATCAGCCCCAGCATTTT.

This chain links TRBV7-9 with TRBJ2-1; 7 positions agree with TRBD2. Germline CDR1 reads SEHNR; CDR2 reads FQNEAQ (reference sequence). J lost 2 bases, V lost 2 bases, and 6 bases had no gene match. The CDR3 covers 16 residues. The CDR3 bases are TGTGCCAGCAGCTTATACCAGCGGGACCCCTACAATGAGCAGTTCTTC. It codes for CASSLYQRDPYNEQFF.

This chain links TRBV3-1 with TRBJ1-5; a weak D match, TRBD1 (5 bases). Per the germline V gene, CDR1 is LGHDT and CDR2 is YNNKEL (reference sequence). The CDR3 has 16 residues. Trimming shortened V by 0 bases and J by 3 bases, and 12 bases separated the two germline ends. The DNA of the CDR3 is TGTGCCAGCAGCCAAGATATCACGACAGACAATCAGCCCCAGCATTTT. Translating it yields CASSQDITTDNQPQHF.

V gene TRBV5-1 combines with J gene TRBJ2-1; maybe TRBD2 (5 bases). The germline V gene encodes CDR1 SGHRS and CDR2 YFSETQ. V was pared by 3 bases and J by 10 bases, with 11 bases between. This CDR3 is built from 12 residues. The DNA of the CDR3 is TGCGCCAGCAGCTCGTCCGGGGAAGAGCAGTTCTTC. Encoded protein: CASSSSGEEQFF.

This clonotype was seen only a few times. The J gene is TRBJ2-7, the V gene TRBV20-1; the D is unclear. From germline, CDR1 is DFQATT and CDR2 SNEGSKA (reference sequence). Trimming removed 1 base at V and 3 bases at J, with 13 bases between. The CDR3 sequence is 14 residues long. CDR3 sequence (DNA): TGCAGTGCTAGAGGTGTTAGACCCAGCTACGAGCAGTACTTC. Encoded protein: CSARGVRPSYEQYF.

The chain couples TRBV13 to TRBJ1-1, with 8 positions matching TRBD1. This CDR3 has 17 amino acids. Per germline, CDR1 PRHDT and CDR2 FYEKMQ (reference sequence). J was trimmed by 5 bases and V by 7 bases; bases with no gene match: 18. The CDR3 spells CASKLLSRGLGGTEAFF. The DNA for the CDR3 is TGTGCCAGCAAACTCCTTAGCAGGGGGCTCGGTGGGACTGAAGCTTTCTTT.

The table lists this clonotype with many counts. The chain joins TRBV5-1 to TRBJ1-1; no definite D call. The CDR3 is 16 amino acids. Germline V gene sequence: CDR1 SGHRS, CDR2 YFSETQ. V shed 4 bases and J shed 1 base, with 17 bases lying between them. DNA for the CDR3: TGCGCCAGCAGCCGAGGGTCCGGGCCCCGGAACACTGAAGCTTTCTTT. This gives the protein CASSRGSGPRNTEAFF.

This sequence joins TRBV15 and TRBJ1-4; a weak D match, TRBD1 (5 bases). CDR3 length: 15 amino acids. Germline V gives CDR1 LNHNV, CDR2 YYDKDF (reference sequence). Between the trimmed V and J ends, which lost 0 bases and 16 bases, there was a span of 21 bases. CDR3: CATSRDPLLQSQGFF. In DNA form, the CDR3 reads TGTGCCACCAGCAGAGATCCTCTCTTACAGAGCCAGGGGTTTTTT.

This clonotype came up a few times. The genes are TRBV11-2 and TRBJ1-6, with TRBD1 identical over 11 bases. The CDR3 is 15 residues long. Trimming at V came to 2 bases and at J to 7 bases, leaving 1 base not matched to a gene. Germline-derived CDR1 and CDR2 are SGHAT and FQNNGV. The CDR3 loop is CASSLRDRGNSPLHF. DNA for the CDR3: TGTGCCAGCAGCTTAAGGGACAGGGGGAATTCACCCCTCCACTTT.

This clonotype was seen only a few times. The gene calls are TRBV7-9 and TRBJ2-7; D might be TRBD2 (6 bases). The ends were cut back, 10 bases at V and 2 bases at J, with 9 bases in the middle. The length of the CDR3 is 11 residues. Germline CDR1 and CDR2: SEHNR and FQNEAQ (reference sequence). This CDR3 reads CATGRPYEQYF. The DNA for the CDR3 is TGTGCCACAGGGAGGCCCTACGAGCAGTACTTC. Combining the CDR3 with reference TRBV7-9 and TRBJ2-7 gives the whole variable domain DTGVSQNPRHKITKRGQNVTFRCDPISEHNRLYWYRQTLGQGPEFLTYFQNEAQLEKSRLLSDRFSAERPKGSFSTLEIQRTEQGDSAMYLCATGRPYEQYFGPGTRLTVT.

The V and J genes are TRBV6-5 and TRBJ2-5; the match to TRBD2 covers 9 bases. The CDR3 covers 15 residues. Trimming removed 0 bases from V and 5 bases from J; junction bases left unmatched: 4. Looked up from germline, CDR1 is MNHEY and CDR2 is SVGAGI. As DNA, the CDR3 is TGTGCCAGCAGTTACTCGGGACTAGCAGCGGAGACCCAGTACTTC. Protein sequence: CASSYSGLAAETQYF.

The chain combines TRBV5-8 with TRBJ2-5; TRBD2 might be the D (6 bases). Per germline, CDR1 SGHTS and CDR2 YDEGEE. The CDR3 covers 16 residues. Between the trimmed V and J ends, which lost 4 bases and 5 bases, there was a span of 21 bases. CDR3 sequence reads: CASSRKAGYRWETQYF. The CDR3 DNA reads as TGTGCCAGCAGCAGAAAGGCGGGATACCGATGGGAGACCCAGTACTTC.

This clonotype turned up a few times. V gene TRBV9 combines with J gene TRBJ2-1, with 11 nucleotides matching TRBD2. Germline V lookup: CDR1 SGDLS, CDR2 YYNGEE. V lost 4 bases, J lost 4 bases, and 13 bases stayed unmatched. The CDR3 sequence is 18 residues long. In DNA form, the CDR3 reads TGTGCCAGCAGCCAAGGGGGACTAGCGGAGTACTATTACAATGAGCAGTTCTTC. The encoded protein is CASSQGGLAEYYYNEQFF.

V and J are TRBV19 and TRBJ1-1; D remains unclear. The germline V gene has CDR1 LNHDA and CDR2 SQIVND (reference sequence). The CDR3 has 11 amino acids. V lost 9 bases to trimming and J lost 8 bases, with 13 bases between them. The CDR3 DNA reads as TGTGCCAGCGCCACTATCGGGGAAGCTTTCTTT. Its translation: CASATIGEAFF.

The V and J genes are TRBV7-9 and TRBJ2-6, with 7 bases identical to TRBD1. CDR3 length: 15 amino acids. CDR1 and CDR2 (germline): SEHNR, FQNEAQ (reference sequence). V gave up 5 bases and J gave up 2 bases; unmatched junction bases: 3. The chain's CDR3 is CASSQQGAGANVLTF. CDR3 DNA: TGTGCCAGCAGCCAGCAGGGGGCTGGGGCCAACGTCCTGACTTTC.

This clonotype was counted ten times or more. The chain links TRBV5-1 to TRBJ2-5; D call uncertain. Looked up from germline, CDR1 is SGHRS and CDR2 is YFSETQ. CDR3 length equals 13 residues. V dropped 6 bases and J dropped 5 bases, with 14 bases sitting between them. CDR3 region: CASKGRQDETQYF. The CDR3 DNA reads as TGCGCCAGCAAAGGACGGCAAGATGAGACCCAGTACTTC.

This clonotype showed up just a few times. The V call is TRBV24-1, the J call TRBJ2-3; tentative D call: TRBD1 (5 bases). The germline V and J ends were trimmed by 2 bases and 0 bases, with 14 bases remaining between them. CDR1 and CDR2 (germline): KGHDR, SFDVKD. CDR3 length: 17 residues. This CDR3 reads CATSDSFSGASTDTQYF. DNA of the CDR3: TGTGCCACCAGTGATTCCTTTTCTGGGGCGAGCACAGATACGCAGTATTTT.

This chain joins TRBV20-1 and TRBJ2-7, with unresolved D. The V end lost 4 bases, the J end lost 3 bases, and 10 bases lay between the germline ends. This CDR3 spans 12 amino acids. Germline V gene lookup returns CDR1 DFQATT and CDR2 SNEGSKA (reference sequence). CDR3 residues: CSAIGGIYEQYF. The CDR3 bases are TGCAGTGCTATTGGTGGGATCTACGAGCAGTACTTC.

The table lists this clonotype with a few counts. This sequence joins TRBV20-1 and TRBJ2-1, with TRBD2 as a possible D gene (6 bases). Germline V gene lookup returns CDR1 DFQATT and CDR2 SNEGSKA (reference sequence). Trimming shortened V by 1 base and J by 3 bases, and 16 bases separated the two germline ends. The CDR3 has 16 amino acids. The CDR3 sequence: CSARGRLSGNYNEQFF. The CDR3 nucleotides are TGCAGTGCTAGAGGCCGACTTAGCGGAAACTACAATGAGCAGTTCTTC.

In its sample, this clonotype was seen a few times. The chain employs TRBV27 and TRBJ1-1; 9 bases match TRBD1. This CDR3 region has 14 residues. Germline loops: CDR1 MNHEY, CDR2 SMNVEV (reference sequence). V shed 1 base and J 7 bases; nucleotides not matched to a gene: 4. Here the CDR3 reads CASSLLGQGVEAFF. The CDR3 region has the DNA TGTGCCAGCAGTTTATTGGGACAGGGTGTTGAAGCTTTCTTT.

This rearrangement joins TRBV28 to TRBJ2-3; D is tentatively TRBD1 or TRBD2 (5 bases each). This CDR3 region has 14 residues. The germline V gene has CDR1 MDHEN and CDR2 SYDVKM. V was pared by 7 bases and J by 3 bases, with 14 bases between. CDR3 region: CASMGTPRTDTQYF. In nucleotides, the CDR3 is TGTGCCAGCATGGGGACCCCGCGTACAGATACGCAGTATTTT. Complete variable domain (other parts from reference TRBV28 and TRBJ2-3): DVKVTQSSRYLVKRTGEKVFLECVQDMDHENMFWYRQDPGLGLRLIYFSYDVKMKEKGDIPEGYSVSREKKERFSLILESASTNQTSMYLCASMGTPRTDTQYFGPGTRLTVL.

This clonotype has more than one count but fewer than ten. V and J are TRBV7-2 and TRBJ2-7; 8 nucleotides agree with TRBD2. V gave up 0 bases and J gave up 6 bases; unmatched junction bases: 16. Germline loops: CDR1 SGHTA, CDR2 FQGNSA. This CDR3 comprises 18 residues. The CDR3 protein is CASSLAPGTRGVLGEQYF. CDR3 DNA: TGTGCCAGCAGCTTAGCTCCCGGGACTAGAGGGGTACTAGGCGAGCAGTACTTC.

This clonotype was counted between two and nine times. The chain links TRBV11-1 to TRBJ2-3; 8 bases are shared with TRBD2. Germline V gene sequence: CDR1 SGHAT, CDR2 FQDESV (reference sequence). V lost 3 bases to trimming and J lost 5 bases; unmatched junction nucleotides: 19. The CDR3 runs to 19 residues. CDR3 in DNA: TGTGCCAGCAGCTTGGGTTTCGGCGGGGGGAGGGCCCTCGAAGATACGCAGTATTTT. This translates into CASSLGFGGGRALEDTQYF.

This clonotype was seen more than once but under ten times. The CDR3 nucleotides are TGCAGCGTTGAATGGGACTCCTACGGCAATGAGCAGTTCTTC. It specifies CSVEWDSYGNEQFF. The chain has TRBV29-1 and TRBJ2-1, with a weak D call TRBD2 (6 bases). The V gene's germline CDR1 is SQVTM and CDR2 ANQGSEA. The CDR3 consists of 14 residues. V was pared by 2 bases and J by 6 bases, with 14 bases between.

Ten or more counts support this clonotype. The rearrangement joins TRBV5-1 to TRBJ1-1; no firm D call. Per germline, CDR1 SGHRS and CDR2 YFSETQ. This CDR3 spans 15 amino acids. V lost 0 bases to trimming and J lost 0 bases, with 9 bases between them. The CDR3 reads CASSLDLGMNTEAFF. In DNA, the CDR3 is TGCGCCAGCAGCTTGGATCTGGGCATGAACACTGAAGCTTTCTTT.

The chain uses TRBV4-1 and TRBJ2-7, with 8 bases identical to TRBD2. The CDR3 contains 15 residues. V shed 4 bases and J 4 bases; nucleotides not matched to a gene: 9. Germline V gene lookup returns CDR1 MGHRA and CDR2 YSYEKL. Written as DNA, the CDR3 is TGCGCCAGCAGCCCCCAGCGGGGGAGAAGATACGAGCAGTACTTC. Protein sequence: CASSPQRGRRYEQYF.

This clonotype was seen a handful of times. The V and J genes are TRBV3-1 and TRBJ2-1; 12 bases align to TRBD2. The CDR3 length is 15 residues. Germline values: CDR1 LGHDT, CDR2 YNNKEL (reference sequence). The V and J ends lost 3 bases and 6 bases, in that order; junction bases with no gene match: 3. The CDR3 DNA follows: TGTGCCAGCAGCCAGACTAGCGGGAGTACCAATGAGCAGTTCTTC. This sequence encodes CASSQTSGSTNEQFF.